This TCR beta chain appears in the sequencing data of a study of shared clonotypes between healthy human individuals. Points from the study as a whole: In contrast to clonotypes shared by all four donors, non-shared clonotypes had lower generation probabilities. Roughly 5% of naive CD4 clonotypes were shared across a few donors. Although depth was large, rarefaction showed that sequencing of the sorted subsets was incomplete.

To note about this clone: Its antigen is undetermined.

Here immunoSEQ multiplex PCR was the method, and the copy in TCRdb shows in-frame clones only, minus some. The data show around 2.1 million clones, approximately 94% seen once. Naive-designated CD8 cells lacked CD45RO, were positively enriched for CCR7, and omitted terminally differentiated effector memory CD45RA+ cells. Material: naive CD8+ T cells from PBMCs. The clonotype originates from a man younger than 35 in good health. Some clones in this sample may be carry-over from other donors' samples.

For the CDR3, the DNA is TGTGCCAGCAGCCTCCGGGTACGCAATGAGCAGTTCTTC. Protein: CASSLRVRNEQFF. The chain is built from TRBV7-6 and TRBJ2-1; no clear D gene. Germline V gene data show CDR1 as SGHVS and CDR2 as FNYEAQ. Trimming removed 5 bases at V and 6 bases at J, with 11 bases between. This CDR3 has 13 amino acids.